Following are 10 T cell receptor beta chains from one sample sequenced in a study of T cell clonality in common variable immunodeficiency. Generated by immunoSEQ multiplex PCR, the TCRdb table keeps only in-frame clones and is missing some. The sample holds 30,000 to 35,000 clones, and no clone turns up only once. The specimen was peripheral blood mononuclear cells. Receptor source: a person aged 18 to 75 in good health.

This clone was seen only a few times. Sequencing ends 3 residues short of the CDR3 end; the germline J gene provides the rest. The V and J genes are TRBV5-1 and TRBJ2-3, with 7 bases identical to TRBD2. Germline CDR1 SGHRS, CDR2 YFSETQ. The ends lost 3 bases at V and 3 bases at J; junction bases unmatched: 13. The CDR3 has 17 residues. Partial CDR3 DNA: TGCGCCAGCAGCTGGGTCTCGGGGGGAGCCGGTACAGATACG. Translated: CASSWVSGGAGTDT. The whole CDR3 reads CASSWVSGGAGTDTQYF.

This clone was seen many times. The CDR3 end lies 3 residues beyond the end of the read and is filled in from the germline J gene. The V gene is TRBV30, the J gene TRBJ2-5; maybe TRBD2 (6 bases). Germline CDR1 and CDR2: GTSNPN and SVGIG (reference sequence). V was shortened by 1 base and J by 4 bases, with 10 bases between the two germline ends. The CDR3 consists of 13 residues. Incomplete CDR3 DNA: TGTGCCTGGAGTGGCGGGATCCGAGAGACC. Protein sequence: CAWSGGIRET. The whole CDR3 protein is CAWSGGIRETQYF.

The sample holds many counts of this clone. From the germline J gene comes the end of the CDR3, since the read stops 3 residues before it. The rearrangement joins TRBV30 to TRBJ1-3; D gene ambiguous. CDR1 and CDR2 from the germline V gene are GTSNPN and SVGIG (reference sequence). The CDR3 covers 14 residues. The ends were cut back, 1 base at V and 0 bases at J, with 7 bases in the middle. CDR3 region: CAWSGGNSGNTIYF. Partial CDR3 DNA: TGTGCCTGGAGTGGCGGCAACTCTGGAAACACC.

This clone was found many times. The CDR3 extends 3 residues past the end of the read, so its final part is completed from the germline J gene. The chain joins TRBV18 to TRBJ2-2; 12 bases agree with TRBD1. CDR3 length: 17 amino acids. Germline V gene sequence: CDR1 KGHSH, CDR2 LQKENI. J lost 2 bases, V lost 6 bases, and 7 bases had no gene match. CDR3 DNA (partial): TGTGCCAGCTCCCCCGGGGGACAGGGGGCAAACACCGGGGAG. It codes for CASSPGGQGANTGE. Given in full, the CDR3 is CASSPGGQGANTGELFF.

This clone has at least ten counts. The read gets to within 3 residues of the CDR3 end, and the germline J gene fills in the rest. The chain is built from TRBV30 and TRBJ2-5; TRBD2 might be the D (7 bases). Looked up from germline, CDR1 is GTSNPN and CDR2 is SVGIG (reference sequence). There are 15 residues in the CDR3. With 2 bases removed from V and 1 base from J, the gap between germline ends came to 14 bases. The part of the CDR3 DNA that was read is TGTGCCTGGAGTTCAGGACTAGGGGGCCAAGAGACC. It specifies CAWSSGLGGQET. The CDR3 in its entirety is CAWSSGLGGQETQYF.

This clone was counted many times. CDR3 protein: CASNPGYNSPLHF. The CDR3 bases that were read are TGTGCCAGCAACCCAGGGTATAATTCACCC. The chain links TRBV2 to TRBJ1-6, with D tentatively TRBD1 (5 bases). The CDR3 is cut off 3 residues early in the read; its end comes from the germline J gene. Per the germline V gene, CDR1 is SNHLY and CDR2 is FYNNEI. The CDR3 has 13 residues. V lost 7 bases, J lost 4 bases, and 8 bases lay in between. Using reference TRBV2 and TRBJ1-6 for the parts outside the CDR3, the full variable domain is EPEVTQTPSHQVTQMGQEVILRCVPISNHLYFYWYRQILGQKVEFLVSFYNNEISEKSEIFDDQFSVERPDGSNFTLKIRSTKLEDSAMYFCASNPGYNSPLHFGNGTRLTVT.

This clone was detected only a few times. A read error may produce the germline difference seen at one junction end. CDR3 DNA (partial): TGTGTCAGCAGTGAAAGGACGGGGAACCAGCCC. Protein: CVSSERTGNQP. The CDR3, in full, reads CVSSERTGNQPQHF. V is TRBV6-1 and J is TRBJ1-5; D not certain. The read falls 3 residues short of the CDR3 end, and the missing part is taken from the germline J gene. CDR3 size: 14 residues. Looked up from germline, CDR1 is MNHNS and CDR2 is SASEGT.

The table lists this clone with many counts. The CDR3 extends 3 residues past the end of the read, so its final part is completed from the germline J gene. The chain joins TRBV13 to TRBJ1-1; possible D gene TRBD1, 6 bases. This CDR3 is 18 amino acids long. Germline assignment: CDR1 PRHDT and CDR2 FYEKMQ (reference sequence). The V gene lost 3 bases and the J gene lost 6 bases, with 26 bases spanning the gap. CDR3 loop: CASSLSNWALQGIPEAFF. The CDR3 DNA, read in part, is TGTGCCAGCAGCTTGTCAAATTGGGCATTACAGGGTATTCCTGAA.

This clone was observed a handful of times. The read ends 3 residues early relative to the CDR3; the germline J gene fills the gap. This chain uses TRBV7-9 with TRBJ1-1, with D unclear. Between the trimmed V and J ends, which lost 5 bases and 0 bases, there was a span of 4 bases. Germline CDR1 reads SEHNR; CDR2 reads FQNEAQ (reference sequence). The CDR3 consists of 12 residues. Here the CDR3 reads CASSQVNTEAFF. The part of the CDR3 DNA that was read is TGTGCCAGCAGCCAGGTGAACACTGAA.

In the case of this clone: The read ends 3 residues shy of where the CDR3 ends; the end is completed using the germline J gene. This chain joins TRBV2 and TRBJ1-3; D gene uncertain. Germline CDR1 is SNHLY and CDR2 is FYNNEI. Trimming took 8 bases from V and 8 from J, leaving 13 bases between them. This CDR3 is built from 12 residues. CDR3 bases read: TGTGCCAGCGGCGCCAATAGGGACACC. Its translation is CASGANRDT. The whole CDR3 sequence is CASGANRDTIYF. Combining the CDR3 with reference TRBV2 and TRBJ1-3 gives the whole variable domain EPEVTQTPSHQVTQMGQEVILRCVPISNHLYFYWYRQILGQKVEFLVSFYNNEISEKSEIFDDQFSVERPDGSNFTLKIRSTKLEDSAMYFCASGANRDTIYFGEGSWLTVV.